The clone carrying this T cell receptor (beta chain) was found many times. The data belong to a study of T cells in Graves' hyperthyroidism and ophthalmopathy. Ophthalmopathy patients had moderate-to-severe active disease, CAS ≥3, NOSPECS ≥4, and disease duration under 3 months. The study excluded patients with uncontrolled infection, other autoimmune disease, pregnancy or lactation. Per germline, CDR1 GTSNPN and CDR2 SVGIG (reference sequence). The V and J ends lost 2 bases and 7 bases respectively, with 11 bases between them. CDR3 length: 12 amino acids. Regions amplified from RNA transcripts were the TCR beta CDR3 regions. When the TCR CDR3 underwent first-round RT-PCR, the HTBI primer set was used. TCRdb independently ran MiXCR on the multiplex PCR reads; one entry per CDR3 protein. The sample lists 530,000 or so distinct CDR3 sequences, approximately 24% occurring once.

This TCR derives from a woman aged 30 to 39 with Graves' ophthalmopathy. Sequencing used blood. The chain uses TRBV30 and TRBJ1-1; D is unclear. CDR3 nucleotide sequence: TGTGCCTGGAGTCGTGGCAGCCATGAAGCTTTCTTT. It encodes CAWSRGSHEAFF.